This T cell receptor beta chain was obtained from a study of blood T cell repertoires in COVID-19. The V and J ends lost 6 bases and 1 base respectively, with 10 bases between them. CDR1 MNHEY and CDR2 SMNVEV come from the germline V gene (reference sequence). This CDR3 region has 14 residues. Sequencing was performed with immunoSEQ multiplex PCR; in TCRdb, only in-frame clones are kept and a portion is missing. The top ten clones hold roughly 3.2% of a sample with approximately 190,000 clones, roughly 84% of them seen once. The receptor's source is a woman in her 30s who had been exposed to COVID-19. The sequencing sample was made of PBMCs or T cells enriched from blood (not recorded which). This rearrangement joins TRBV27 to TRBJ1-5; D remains ambiguous. CDR3 in amino acids: CASRRSMSNQPQHF. The DNA of the CDR3 is TGTGCCAGCAGACGGAGTATGAGCAATCAGCCCCAGCATTTT.